This section outlines one TCR beta chain sequence together with its context. The entry originates in a study of blood T cell repertoires in COVID-19. Overall study: Sample material is recorded as cDNA or gDNA derived from T cells, B-cell-depleted T cells, or PBMCs.

Individuals aged roughly 18 to 95 years were recruited from fewer than 30 US areas. Generated by immunoSEQ multiplex PCR, the TCRdb table keeps only in-frame clones and is missing some. In the table there are about 60,000 clones, 80% to 90% of which are singletons. Material: PBMCs or T cells enriched from blood (not recorded which). The receptor was isolated from a woman in her thirties or forties with acute COVID-19.

CDR3 DNA sequence: TGTGCCAGCAGTACTGCGGCGGGGGCCACAGATACGCAGTATTTT. It yields the protein CASSTAAGATDTQYF. The chain is built from TRBV28 and TRBJ2-3; possibly TRBD2 for D (7 bases). V lost 5 bases and J lost 2, with 14 bases in between. The CDR3 runs 15 residues. The germline gives CDR1 MDHEN, CDR2 SYDVKM. The variable domain in full, with the rest retrieved from reference TRBV28 and TRBJ2-3, is DVKVTQSSRYLVKRTGEKVFLECVQDMDHENMFWYRQDPGLGLRLIYFSYDVKMKEKGDIPEGYSVSREKKERFSLILESASTNQTSMYLCASSTAAGATDTQYFGPGTRLTVL.